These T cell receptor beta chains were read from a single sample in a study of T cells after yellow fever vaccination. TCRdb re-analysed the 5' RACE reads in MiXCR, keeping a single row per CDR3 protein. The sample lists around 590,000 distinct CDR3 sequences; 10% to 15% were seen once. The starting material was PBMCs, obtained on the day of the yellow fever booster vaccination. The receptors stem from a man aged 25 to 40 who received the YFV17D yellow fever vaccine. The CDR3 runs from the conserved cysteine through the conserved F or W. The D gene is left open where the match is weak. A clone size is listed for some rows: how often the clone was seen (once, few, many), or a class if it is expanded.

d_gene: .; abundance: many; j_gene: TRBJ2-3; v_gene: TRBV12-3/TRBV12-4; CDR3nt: TGTGCCAGCAGTTTGAGGAATACGCAGTATTTT; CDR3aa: CASSLRNTQYF
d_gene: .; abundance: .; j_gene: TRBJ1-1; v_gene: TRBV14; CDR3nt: TGTGCCAGCAGCCAAGCCTTAACAGCTGAAGCTTTCTTT; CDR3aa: CASSQALTAEAFF
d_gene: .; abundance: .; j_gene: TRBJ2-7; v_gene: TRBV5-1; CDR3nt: TGCGCCAGCAGCTTCCCAGGGGCGCCCTCCTACGAGCAGTACTTC; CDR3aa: CASSFPGAPSYEQYF
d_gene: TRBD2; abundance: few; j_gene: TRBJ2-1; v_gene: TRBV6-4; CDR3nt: TGTGCCAGCAGTCCCCTCTTGGCTAGCGGGAGGGCTATCGGTTACAATGAGCAGTTCTTC; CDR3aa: CASSPLLASGRAIGYNEQFF
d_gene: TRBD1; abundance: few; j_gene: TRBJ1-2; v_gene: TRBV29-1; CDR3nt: TGCAGCGTTGTTGGGACAGTGAATGGCTACACCTTC; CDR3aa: CSVVGTVNGYTF
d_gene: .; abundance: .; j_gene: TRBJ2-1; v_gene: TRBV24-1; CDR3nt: TGTGCCACCAGTGATTCTTCCGCGACACCCTATGAGCAGTTCTTC; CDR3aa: CATSDSSATPYEQFF
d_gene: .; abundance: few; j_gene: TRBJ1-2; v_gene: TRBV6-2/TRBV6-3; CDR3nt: TGTGCCAGCAGGCGGGACACACTCTATGGCTACACCTTC; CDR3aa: CASRRDTLYGYTF
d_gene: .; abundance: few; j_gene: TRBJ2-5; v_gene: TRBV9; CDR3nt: TGTGCCAGCAGCGTGTCTGTTTCGAATCGAGAGACCCAGTACTTC; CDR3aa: CASSVSVSNRETQYF
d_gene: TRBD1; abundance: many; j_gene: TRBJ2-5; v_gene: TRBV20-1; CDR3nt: TGCAGTGCTGGGGGACAGGGGGAGACCCAGTACTTC; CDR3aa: CSAGGQGETQYF
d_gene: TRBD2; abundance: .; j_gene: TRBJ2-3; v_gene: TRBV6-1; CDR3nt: TGTGCCAGCATGGATGGGGGGGAATACACAGATACGCAGTATTTT; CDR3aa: CASMDGGEYTDTQYF
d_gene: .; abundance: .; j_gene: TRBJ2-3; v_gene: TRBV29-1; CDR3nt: TGCAGCGAAGTCAGGGGTGCAGATACGCAGTATTTT; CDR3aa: CSEVRGADTQYF
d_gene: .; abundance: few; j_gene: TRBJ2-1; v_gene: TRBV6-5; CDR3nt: TGTGCCAGCAGTTACTTGGGGGATAGAGCATACAATGAGCAGTTCTTC; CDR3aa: CASSYLGDRAYNEQFF
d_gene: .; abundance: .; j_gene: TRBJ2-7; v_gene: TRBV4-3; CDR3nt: TGCGCCAGCAGCCAAGAGGCAGGGACATACGAGCAGTACTTC; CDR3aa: CASSQEAGTYEQYF
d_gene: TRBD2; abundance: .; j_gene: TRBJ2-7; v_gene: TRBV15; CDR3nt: TGTGCCACCAGCAGAGGTCTAGCGGACACCTACGAGCAGTACTTC; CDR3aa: CATSRGLADTYEQYF
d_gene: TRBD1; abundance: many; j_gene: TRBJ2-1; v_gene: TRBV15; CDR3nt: TGTGCCACCAGCAGTTCCGGGACAGCGTTAAATGAGCAGTTCTTC; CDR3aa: CATSSSGTALNEQFF
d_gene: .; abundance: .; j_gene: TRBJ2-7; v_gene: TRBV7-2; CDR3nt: TGTGCCAGCAGCCCTCCCAGTACCTACGAGCAGTACTTC; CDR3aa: CASSPPSTYEQYF
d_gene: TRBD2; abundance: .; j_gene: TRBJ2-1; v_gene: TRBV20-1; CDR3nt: TGCAGTGCTAGAGATCTTCGGCGGGAGGGCCGGGCGGGTGAGCAGTTCTTC; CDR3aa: CSARDLRREGRAGEQFF
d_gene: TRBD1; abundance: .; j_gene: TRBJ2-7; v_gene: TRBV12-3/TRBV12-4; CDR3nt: TGTGCCAGCGGGACAGGGGTCTACGAGCAGTACTTC; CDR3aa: CASGTGVYEQYF
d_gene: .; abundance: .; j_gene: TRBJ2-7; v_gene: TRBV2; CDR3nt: TGTGCCAGCAGGGAAGGGACGAATTTTCCCTACGAGCAGTACTTC; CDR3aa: CASREGTNFPYEQYF
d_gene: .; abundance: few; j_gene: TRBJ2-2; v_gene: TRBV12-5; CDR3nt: TGTGCTAGTGCCAGGGGACCCGGGGAGCTGTTTTTT; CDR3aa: CASARGPGELFF
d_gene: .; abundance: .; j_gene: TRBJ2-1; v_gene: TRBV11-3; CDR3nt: TGTGCCAGCAGCAAGGGGTACAATGAGCAGTTCTTC; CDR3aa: CASSKGYNEQFF
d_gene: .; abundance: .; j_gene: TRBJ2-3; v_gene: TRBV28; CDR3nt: TGTGCCAGCAACCGACGAGTGAGGGATACGCAGTATTTT; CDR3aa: CASNRRVRDTQYF
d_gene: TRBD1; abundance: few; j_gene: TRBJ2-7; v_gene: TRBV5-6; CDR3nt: TGTGCCAGCAGCCCCGGGACAGGGGGAATCGACGAGCAGTACTTC; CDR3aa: CASSPGTGGIDEQYF
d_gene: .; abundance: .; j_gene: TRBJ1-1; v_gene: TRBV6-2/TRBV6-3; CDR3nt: TGTGCCAGCAGTTACAGTCAAGGGCGTCTCGGAGCTTTCTTT; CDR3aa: CASSYSQGRLGAFF
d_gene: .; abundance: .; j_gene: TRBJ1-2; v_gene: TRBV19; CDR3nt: TGTGCCAGTAGTACCCCGCAAGGTTATGGCTACACCTTC; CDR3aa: CASSTPQGYGYTF
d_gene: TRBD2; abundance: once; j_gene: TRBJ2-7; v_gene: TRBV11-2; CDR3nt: TGTGCCAGCAGCTTCCCTCCGGGACTAGCGGGATTTAGAGAGCAGTACTTC; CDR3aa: CASSFPPGLAGFREQYF
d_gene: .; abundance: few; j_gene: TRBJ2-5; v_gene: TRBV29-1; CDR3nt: TGCAGCGTCGGAAAACAGGGTTTGGAGACCCAGTACTTC; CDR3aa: CSVGKQGLETQYF
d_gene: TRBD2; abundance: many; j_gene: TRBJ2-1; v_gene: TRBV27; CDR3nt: TGTGCCAGCAGTAGAAGGACTAGCCATGAGCAGTTCTTC; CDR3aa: CASSRRTSHEQFF
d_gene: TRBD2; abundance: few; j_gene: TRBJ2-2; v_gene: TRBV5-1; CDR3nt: TGCGCCAGCAGCCATCTCCCGGGACTAGAAGGCACCGGGGAGCTGTTTTTT; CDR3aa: CASSHLPGLEGTGELFF
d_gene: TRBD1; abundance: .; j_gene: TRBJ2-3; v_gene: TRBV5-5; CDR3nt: TGTGCCAGCAGCTTATGGGGGACAGATACAGATACGCAGTATTTT; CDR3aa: CASSLWGTDTDTQYF
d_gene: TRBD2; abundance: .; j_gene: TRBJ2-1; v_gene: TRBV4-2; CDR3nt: TGTGCCAGCAGTTTATCGACTAGCGGGAGGGGTGAGCAGTTCTTC; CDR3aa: CASSLSTSGRGEQFF
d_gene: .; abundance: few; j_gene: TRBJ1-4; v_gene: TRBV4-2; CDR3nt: TGTGCCAGCAGCCCAAGACAGCAAACTAATGAAAAACTGTTTTTT; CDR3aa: CASSPRQQTNEKLFF
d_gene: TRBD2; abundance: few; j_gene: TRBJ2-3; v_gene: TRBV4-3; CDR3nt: TGCGCCAGCAGCCAAGTCGGGACTAGCGGACCCACAGATACGCAGTATTTT; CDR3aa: CASSQVGTSGPTDTQYF
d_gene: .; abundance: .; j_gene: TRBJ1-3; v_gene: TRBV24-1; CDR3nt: TGTGCCACCAGTGACCCTGGGGACGCCGATGATCCTGGAAACACCATATATTTT; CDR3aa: CATSDPGDADDPGNTIYF
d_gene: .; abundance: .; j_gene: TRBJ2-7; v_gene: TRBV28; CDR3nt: TGTGCCAGCAGTCCGCGGTTCCGTGCCGTCTACGAGCAGTACTTC; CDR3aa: CASSPRFRAVYEQYF
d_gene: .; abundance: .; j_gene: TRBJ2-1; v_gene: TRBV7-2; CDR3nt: TGTGCCAGCAGCTTTGGTGGTACTGAGCAGTTCTTC; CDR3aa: CASSFGGTEQFF
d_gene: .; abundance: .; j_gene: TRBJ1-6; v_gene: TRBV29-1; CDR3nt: TGCAGCGCTACTACAGGAGTAGAATCACCCCTCCACTTT; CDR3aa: CSATTGVESPLHF
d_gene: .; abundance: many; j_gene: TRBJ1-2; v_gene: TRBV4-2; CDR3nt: TGTGCCAGCAGCCAAGAGGAAGGGACTATCTATGGCTACACCTTC; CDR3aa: CASSQEEGTIYGYTF
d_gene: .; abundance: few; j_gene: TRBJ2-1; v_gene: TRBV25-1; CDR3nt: TGTGCCAGCAGTGAATATTTTTCGACTTACAATGAGCAGTTCTTC; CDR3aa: CASSEYFSTYNEQFF